This TCR beta chain was found in a study of T-cell memory formation after mild COVID-19. The CDR3 extends over 14 amino acids. Trimming removed 10 bases at V and 4 bases at J, with 19 bases between. Germline V gene sequence: CDR1 SGHTA, CDR2 FQGNSA. This clonotype was seen more than once but under ten times. TCRdb reanalysed the 5' RACE reads using MiXCR and keeps one entry per CDR3 protein. The data show approximately 260,000 distinct CDR3 sequences, approximately 16% seen once. The receptor was isolated from a man aged 18 to 30 who had mild COVID-19 (a few samples of this study predate the infection). Cell type and time point are not known. The gene calls are TRBV7-2 and TRBJ1-2; D is possibly TRBD1 (5 bases). Sequencing input: PBMCs or a T cell subset sorted from them (not recorded which). The CDR3 DNA follows: TGTGCCATCTGGGGGTCGGGATGGCTCTATGGCTACACCTTC. Translated, it gives CAIWGSGWLYGYTF. The whole variable domain, remainder taken from reference TRBV7-2 and TRBJ1-2, is GAGVSQSPSNKVTEKGKDVELRCDPISGHTALYWYRQSLGQGLEFLIYFQGNSAPDKSGLPSDRFSAERTGGSVSTLTIQRTQQEDSAVYLCAIWGSGWLYGYTFGSGTRLTVV.